Detailed here is one T cell receptor beta chain. What it recognizes is unknown. The sample belongs to a study of early T cells in non-severe SARS-CoV-2 infection. The wider study: Sequencing was performed on bulk RNA from unsorted whole blood, leaving chains unpaired. Whole-study results and caveats: VDJdb matches were skewed toward anti-spike CD8 T cell responses.

This CDR3 has 11 residues. Germline assignment: CDR1 SQVTM and CDR2 ANQGSEA. V lost 4 bases, J lost 5 bases, and 5 bases lay in between. Molecules of cDNA were individually given unique molecular identifiers that were attached to them. Via MiXCR, TCRdb re-called the 5' RACE reads, giving one row per CDR3 protein. Of about 80,000 distinct CDR3 sequences in the sample, 14% are singletons; the top ten hold roughly 9.7%. The sequenced material came from whole blood. The clonotype comes from an adult who was a healthcare worker with PCR-confirmed SARS-CoV-2 infection or an uninfected control (not recorded which). The chain is built from TRBV29-1 and TRBJ1-4, with unresolved D. The DNA for the CDR3 is TGCAGCGTTGGCAGAAATGAAAAACTGTTTTTT. Encoded protein: CSVGRNEKLFF.